These T cell receptor beta chains were read from a single sample in a study of CD8 T cells in ankylosing spondylitis. TCRdb used MiXCR to reprocess the 5' RACE reads, holding one entry per CDR3 protein. Seen here are about 360,000 distinct CDR3 sequences, 20% to 25% observed once, and the top ten hold around 13%. The sequenced sample consisted of blood, either unsorted or a sorted T cell fraction (not recorded which). The receptor source for this set is a male donor with ankylosing spondylitis or in good health (not recorded which). CDR3s leave out the opening cysteine and the closing phenylalanine or tryptophan.

j_call	v_call	cdr3_length	cdr3_aa
TRBJ2-1	TRBV5-1	13	ASGAQGNSYNEQF
TRBJ2-3	TRBV4-1	14	ASSSPTGAIADTQY
TRBJ2-7	TRBV6-1	13	ASSEEETYSYEQY
TRBJ2-7	TRBV12-3/TRBV12-4	12	ASSSGLAAYEQY
TRBJ2-1	TRBV28	15	ASSLFSGASGRNEQF
TRBJ2-3	TRBV10-1	16	ASSESFGLGGGTDTQY
TRBJ1-5	TRBV4-1	12	ASSPRQGNQPQH
TRBJ2-1	TRBV24-1	12	ATSDEGSYNEQF
TRBJ1-2	TRBV12-3/TRBV12-4	13	AIRPGRGITTGYT
TRBJ2-2	TRBV12-3/TRBV12-4	12	ASSLAGGPGELF
TRBJ2-1	TRBV30	11	AWSVLGDSEQF
TRBJ1-4	TRBV10-3	11	AIKGEDGEKLF
TRBJ2-4	TRBV12-3/TRBV12-4	15	ASGLRGVEGAKNIQY
TRBJ2-1	TRBV28	11	ASAESGVREQF
TRBJ2-1	TRBV7-8	13	ASSKHRGGLNEQF
TRBJ2-5	TRBV12-3/TRBV12-4	11	ASSPRGAETQY
TRBJ2-5	TRBV6-5	12	ASSYPDRAETQY
TRBJ1-6	TRBV13	14	ASSSERSSYNSPLH
TRBJ2-7	TRBV28	12	ASSLVGQGVEQY
TRBJ1-1	TRBV7-9	11	ASSPGQDWEAF
TRBJ2-5	TRBV12-3/TRBV12-4	13	ASSIMSSGQETQY
TRBJ2-3	TRBV7-6	12	ASSPGTSADTQY
TRBJ2-2	TRBV7-3	14	ASSFLPGNGAGELF
TRBJ1-1	TRBV19	12	ASSIGTENTEAF
TRBJ2-7	TRBV3-1	11	ASSLPGDNEQY
TRBJ2-7	TRBV20-1	12	SASPSGPPYEQY
TRBJ2-1	TRBV11-2	13	ASSLDPGLAGGQF
TRBJ1-6	TRBV7-6	14	ASSLGWTGVNSPLH
TRBJ2-1	TRBV13	12	ASSLSSEFDEQF
TRBJ2-5	TRBV20-1	10	SAIAGGETQY
TRBJ2-1	TRBV7-9	13	ASSRRGQGSHEQF
TRBJ2-5	TRBV3-1	13	ASSQGDFLEETQY
TRBJ2-5	TRBV12-3/TRBV12-4	12	ASSTAGNQETQY
TRBJ2-1	TRBV5-8	15	ASSPGVAGVLDNEQF
TRBJ2-1	TRBV14	14	ASSQVLSLSYNEQF
TRBJ2-7	TRBV20-1	12	SARDRHRAYEQY